These 15 T cell receptor beta chains were sequenced from one sample in a study of blood T cell repertoires in COVID-19. Repertoires were generated with immunoSEQ multiplex PCR, while TCRdb's copy carries only in-frame clones and drops some. In the table there are about 40,000 clones, around 90% of which are singletons. The specimen was peripheral blood. The receptors here all came from a woman in her sixties or seventies with acute or convalescent COVID-19.

J is TRBJ2-5 and V is TRBV18; 11 nucleotides match TRBD1. CDR1 is KGHSH and CDR2 is LQKENI in the germline V gene. V dropped 3 bases and J dropped 4; count of bases not matched to a gene: 1. The CDR3 is made up of 14 amino acids. CDR3 region: CASSPGQGVETQYF. The CDR3 region has the DNA TGTGCCAGCTCACCGGGACAGGGGGTAGAGACCCAGTACTTC.

The chain is built from TRBV2 and TRBJ2-1, with 8 bases lining up with TRBD2. The germline CDR1 and CDR2 sequences are SNHLY and FYNNEI. The CDR3 is 16 residues long. J lost 0 bases, V lost 7 bases, and 8 bases had no gene match. CDR3 sequence (DNA): TGTGCCAGCACCTTATTAGCGGGGAGCTCCTACAATGAGCAGTTCTTC. Translating it yields CASTLLAGSSYNEQFF.

This chain joins TRBV10-1 and TRBJ1-5; D remains unclear. The length of the CDR3 is 13 residues. V was cut by 4 bases and J by 4 bases, with 8 bases left in between. Germline CDR1 WNHNN, CDR2 SYGVQD (reference sequence). The CDR3 nucleotides read TGCGCCAGCAGTGGTGGCGGGAATCAGCCCCAGCATTTT. This translates into CASSGGGNQPQHF.

CDR3 nucleotide sequence: TGCGCCAGCAGCCGGGGACAGCCAAGGAGTGACGCCGGGGAGCTGTTTTTT. It translates to CASSRGQPRSDAGELFF. The chain has TRBV5-1 and TRBJ2-2, with TRBD1 matching 7 bases. There are 17 residues in the CDR3. The V gene's germline CDR1 is SGHRS and CDR2 YFSETQ. Losses at the gene ends were 4 bases for V and 6 bases for J; bases not matched to a gene: 15.

The genes are TRBV9 and TRBJ2-2; D perhaps matches TRBD1 (5 bases). The CDR3 extends over 16 amino acids. With 0 bases removed from V and 9 bases from J, the gap between germline ends came to 18 bases. The germline V gene has CDR1 SGDLS and CDR2 YYNGEE. The CDR3 here is CASSVESSGLHRELFF. The CDR3 region has the DNA TGTGCCAGCAGCGTAGAATCGTCAGGGCTACACCGGGAGCTGTTTTTT.

V and J are TRBV3-1 (or the pseudogene TRBV3-2) and TRBJ2-3; 8 positions agree with TRBD2. Germline CDR1 reads LGHDT; CDR2 reads YNNKEL (reference sequence). The CDR3 sequence is 16 residues long. The V and J ends lost 3 bases and 3 bases, in that order; junction bases with no gene match: 8. CDR3 coding DNA: TGTGCCAGCAGCCACGGAAGCGGGAGTGGTACAGATACGCAGTATTTT. This encodes CASSHGSGSGTDTQYF.

This clone appeared a few times. CDR3 coding DNA: TGTGCCAGCAGGCTGGGGGGTGAGCAGTTCTTC. Its protein product is CASRLGGEQFF. The chain couples TRBV11-2 to TRBJ2-1; D may be TRBD2 (6 bases). Trimming removed 6 bases at V and 9 bases at J, with 9 bases between. CDR3 length: 11 amino acids. Germline assignment: CDR1 SGHAT and CDR2 FQNNGV.

The CDR3 DNA sequence: TGTGCCAGCAGCCTCAGCGGGGGGCTGACAGATACGCAGTATTTT. Protein sequence: CASSLSGGLTDTQYF. J is TRBJ2-3 and V is TRBV3-1 (or the pseudogene TRBV3-2); 9 positions agree with TRBD2. Trimming cost V 4 bases and J 3 bases; bases outside gene matches: 5. Looked up from germline, CDR1 is LGHDT and CDR2 is YNNKEL (reference sequence). The CDR3 sequence is 15 residues long.

The chain is built from TRBV3-1 (or the pseudogene TRBV3-2) and TRBJ1-2; D call uncertain. Germline CDR1 and CDR2: LGHDT and YNNKEL (reference sequence). The V end was cut by 1 base, the J end by 0 bases, with 6 bases between. The CDR3 is made up of 14 amino acids. The CDR3 coding sequence is TGTGCCAGCAGCCAAGGGAGGGCTAACTATGGCTACACCTTC. Its translation is CASSQGRANYGYTF.

This clone appeared a single time. CDR3 in amino acids: CASSDLGGDNEQFF. CDR3 coding DNA: TGTGCCAGCAGCGACTTGGGGGGTGACAATGAGCAGTTCTTC. The chain employs TRBV5-6 and TRBJ2-1; perhaps TRBD2 as D (6 bases). The CDR3 is 14 amino acids. Germline loops: CDR1 SGHDT, CDR2 YYEEEE. V was cut by 4 bases and J by 5 bases, with 13 bases left in between. Based on the CDR3 plus reference TRBV5-6 and TRBJ2-1, the full variable domain is DAGVTQSPTHLIKTRGQQVTLRCSPKSGHDTVSWYQQALGQGPQFIFQYYEEEERQRGNFPDRFSGHQFPNYSSELNVNALLLGDSALYLCASSDLGGDNEQFFGPGTRLTVL.

The chain has TRBV30 and TRBJ1-6; TRBD1 aligns across 7 bases. There are 13 residues in the CDR3. The V gene's germline CDR1 is GTSNPN and CDR2 SVGIG (reference sequence). J gave up 6 bases and V 5 bases, and 4 bases lay outside the gene matches. The CDR3 loop reads CAWSTGANSPLHF. Written as DNA, the CDR3 is TGTGCCTGGTCAACAGGGGCTAATTCACCCCTCCACTTT.

The V call is TRBV4-3, the J call TRBJ2-1; no reliable D call. Trimming cost V 2 bases and J 5 bases, with 10 bases left between them. Germline CDR1 reads LGHNA; CDR2 reads YSLEER. The CDR3 length is 14 residues. The CDR3 bases are TGCGCCAGCAGCCAACCCGACGGAGACAATGAGCAGTTCTTC. Residues: CASSQPDGDNEQFF.

The chain links TRBV11-2 to TRBJ2-7; D might be TRBD1 (6 bases). CDR1 is SGHAT and CDR2 is FQNNGV in the germline V gene. The V and J ends lost 0 bases and 6 bases respectively, with 24 bases between them. The CDR3 extends over 18 amino acids. In DNA, the CDR3 is TGTGCCAGCAGCTTAGAACCCTTCAGGGGCGCCTCGATGAGCGAGCAGTACGTC. Amino acids: CASSLEPFRGASMSEQYV.

The chain is built from TRBV9 and TRBJ2-1; D not certain. The CDR3 has 15 residues. The germline CDR1 and CDR2 sequences are SGDLS and YYNGEE. The V and J ends lost 3 bases and 0 bases respectively, with 10 bases between them. The DNA for the CDR3 is TGTGCCAGCAGCGCCATAGAACCCTCCTACAATGAGCAGTTCTTC. This sequence encodes CASSAIEPSYNEQFF.

The chain recombines TRBV18 with TRBJ2-2; D is possibly TRBD1 (5 bases). Germline CDR1 KGHSH, CDR2 LQKENI. The length of the CDR3 is 14 residues. Trimming shortened V by 2 bases and J by 7 bases, and 11 bases separated the two germline ends. The DNA for the CDR3 is TGTGCCAGCTCACCATCGCAGGGCATCGGGGAGCTGTTTTTT. This sequence encodes CASSPSQGIGELFF.